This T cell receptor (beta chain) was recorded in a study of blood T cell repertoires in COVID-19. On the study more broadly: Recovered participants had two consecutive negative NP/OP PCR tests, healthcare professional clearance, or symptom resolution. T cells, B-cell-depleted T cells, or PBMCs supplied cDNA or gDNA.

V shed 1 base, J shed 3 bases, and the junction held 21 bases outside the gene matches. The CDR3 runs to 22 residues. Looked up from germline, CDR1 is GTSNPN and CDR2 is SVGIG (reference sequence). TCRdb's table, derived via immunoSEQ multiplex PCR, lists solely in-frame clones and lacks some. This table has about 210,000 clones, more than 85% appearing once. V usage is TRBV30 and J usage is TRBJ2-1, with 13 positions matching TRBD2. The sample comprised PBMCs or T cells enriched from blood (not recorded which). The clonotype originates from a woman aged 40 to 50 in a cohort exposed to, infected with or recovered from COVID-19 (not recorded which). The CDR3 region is CAWSGPIYRLAGGHGDYNEQFF. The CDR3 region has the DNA TGTGCCTGGAGTGGACCGATATACCGACTAGCGGGAGGCCACGGGGACTACAATGAGCAGTTCTTC. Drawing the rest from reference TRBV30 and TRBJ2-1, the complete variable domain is SQTIHQWPATLVQPVGSPLSLECTVEGTSNPNLYWYRQAAGRGLQLLFYSVGIGQISSEVPQNLSASRPQDRQFILSSKKLLLSDSGFYLCAWSGPIYRLAGGHGDYNEQFFGPGTRLTVL.